Listed here are 6 T cell receptor beta chains from one sample, sequenced in a study of T cell repertoires in cytomegalovirus infection. TCRdb redid the calling of the reads with MiXCR, one entry per CDR3 protein. The data contain about 220,000 distinct CDR3 sequences, 35% to 45% of them singletons. These TCRs are of unknown antigen specificity. The input for sequencing was CD8+ T cells from cultured PBMCs, taken from culture after CMV antigen stimulation. The origin of the receptors is a human donor in good health (CMV status not recorded). Some clones in this sample may be carry-over from other donors' samples.

V gene TRBV7-9 combines with J gene TRBJ1-2, with 7 positions matching TRBD1. This CDR3 region has 14 residues. With 3 bases clipped from V and 4 bases from J, the junction kept 5 bases outside the gene matches. Germline V gene sequence: CDR1 SEHNR, CDR2 FQNEAQ (reference sequence). CDR3 nucleotide sequence: TGTGCCAGCAGCTTCCCGACAGGGTTCTATGGCTACACCTTC. This translates into CASSFPTGFYGYTF.

Regarding this clonotype: A junction boundary mismatches the germline segment, possibly from a read error. The V call is TRBV7-9, the J call TRBJ1-5, with unresolved D. There are 15 residues in the CDR3. Germline CDR1 SEHNR, CDR2 FQNEAQ (reference sequence). CDR3 DNA sequence: TGTGCCAGCAGCCTAGCGAGCAGCGGCAATCAGCCCCAGCATTTT. It translates to CASSLASSGNQPQHF.

The chain combines TRBV7-9 with TRBJ2-1; 10 nucleotides match TRBD2. The length of the CDR3 is 19 residues. The germline V gene encodes CDR1 SEHNR and CDR2 FQNEAQ (reference sequence). V gave up 5 bases and J gave up 0 bases; unmatched junction bases: 13. CDR3 sequence reads: CASSPRTSGPKISYNEQFF. In nucleotides, the CDR3 is TGTGCCAGCAGCCCAAGGACTAGCGGTCCTAAGATCTCCTACAATGAGCAGTTCTTC.

V is TRBV2 and J is TRBJ2-3; 14 positions agree with TRBD2. With 6 bases clipped from V and 6 bases from J, the junction kept 5 bases outside the gene matches. The germline gives CDR1 SNHLY, CDR2 FYNNEI. The CDR3 length is 15 residues. The CDR3: CASRVTSGRADTQYF. The CDR3 nucleotides are TGTGCCAGCAGGGTGACTAGCGGGAGGGCCGATACGCAGTATTTT.

To note about this clonotype: One junction end disagrees with the germline gene, perhaps due to a read error. V is TRBV7-7 and J is TRBJ2-7; D is unresolved. The germline gives CDR1 SSHAT, CDR2 FNYEAQ (reference sequence). This CDR3 has 15 residues. The CDR3 sequence: CASSPDVGSSYEQYF. CDR3 DNA: TGTGCTAGCAGCCCCGATGTCGGGTCGAGTTACGAGCAGTACTTC. The full variable domain, in which reference TRBV7-7 and TRBJ2-7 provide the parts outside the CDR3, is GAGVSQSPRYKVTKRGQDVTLRCDPISSHATLYWYQQALGQGPEFLTYFNYEAQPDKSGLPSDRFSAERPEGSISTLTIQRTEQRDSAMYRCASSPDVGSSYEQYFGPGTRLTVT.

This clonotype was seen a handful of times. The genes are TRBV6-1 and TRBJ2-7, with 9 positions matching TRBD1. The CDR3 has 14 residues. The germline V gene encodes CDR1 MNHNS and CDR2 SASEGT. V lost 7 bases, J lost 2 bases, and 6 bases stayed unmatched. The CDR3, as DNA: TGTGCCAGCACCCACCGGGACAGGGCCTACGAGCAGTACTTC. Encoded protein: CASTHRDRAYEQYF.